Below, 26 T cell receptor beta chains from the same sample are listed, as sequenced in a study of human CD8 memory T cell subsets. It was UMI-labeled 5' RACE by which the TCR beta libraries were made. TCRdb re-called the 5' RACE reads; one entry per CDR3 protein, DNA not given. This sample's table has around 9,700 distinct CDR3 sequences. Material: CD8+ T cells from PBMCs. The source of these receptors is a human donor in good health.

V is TRBV27 and J is TRBJ1-5; as DNA is missing, the TRBD1 call by TCRdb cannot be tested. Germline V gene sequence: CDR1 MNHEY, CDR2 SMNVEV (reference sequence). The CDR3 runs to 14 residues. This CDR3 is CASSPGTDNQPQHF.

This rearrangement joins TRBV29-1 to TRBJ2-3; TCRdb names TRBD1, which stays unverified in the absence of DNA. This CDR3 has 13 residues. Germline assignment: CDR1 SQVTM and CDR2 ANQGSEA. The CDR3 reads CSVSPPGADTQYF.

The CDR3 region is CASSYGTGAEAFF. The V gene is TRBV6-5, the J gene TRBJ1-1; TCRdb names TRBD1, which stays unverified in the absence of DNA. Germline lookup yields CDR1 MNHEY and CDR2 SVGAGI. The CDR3 covers 13 residues.

By frequency, this clonotype is medium-sized. This chain joins TRBV6-5 and TRBJ2-7; TCRdb lists TRBD1, though no DNA is available to test this call. Germline V CDR1 and CDR2: MNHEY, SVGAGI. The CDR3 is 15 amino acids. CDR3 sequence reads: CASSSPGTGHYEQYF.

This sequence joins TRBV18 and TRBJ1-1; the TCRdb call, TRBD1, lacks DNA for checking. Germline assignment: CDR1 KGHSH and CDR2 LQKENI. This CDR3 has 12 amino acids. CDR3 protein: CASSPDSSEAFF.

The chain couples TRBV4-1 to TRBJ1-6; TCRdb designates TRBD1, a call that cannot be tested without DNA. The CDR3 runs 17 residues. The germline V gene encodes CDR1 MGHRA and CDR2 YSYEKL. CDR3 sequence: CASSQGITGTGNSPLHF.

The J gene is TRBJ2-5, the V gene TRBV7-8. CDR1 SGHVS and CDR2 FQNEAQ come from the germline V gene. The CDR3 is 15 amino acids. CDR3 loop: CASSPLDQSQETQYF.

The chain carries TRBV4-1 and TRBJ1-1. This CDR3 is built from 16 residues. Germline values: CDR1 MGHRA, CDR2 YSYEKL. The CDR3: CASSQGSPATNTEAFF.

The V and J genes are TRBV3-1 and TRBJ2-7. The germline CDR1 and CDR2 sequences are LGHDT and YNNKEL (reference sequence). There are 16 residues in the CDR3. The CDR3 reads CASSQEVAQPNYEQYF.

The J gene is TRBJ2-2, the V gene TRBV7-9; the D gene TCRdb calls, TRBD1, cannot be checked with no DNA. CDR1 is SEHNR, CDR2 FQNEAQ, per germline (reference sequence). The CDR3 is made up of 14 amino acids. CDR3 residues: CASRPTGDTGELFF. Combining the CDR3 with reference TRBV7-9 and TRBJ2-2 gives the whole variable domain DTGVSQNPRHKITKRGQNVTFRCDPISEHNRLYWYRQTLGQGPEFLTYFQNEAQLEKSRLLSDRFSAERPKGSFSTLEIQRTEQGDSAMYLCASRPTGDTGELFFGEGSRLTVL.

The chain recombines TRBV6-2 or TRBV6-3 with TRBJ1-2; TCRdb indicates TRBD1, and absent DNA this call remains unverified. CDR3 length: 16 residues. CDR1 and CDR2 (germline): MNHEY, SVGEGT. The CDR3 loop is CASSRRDRGFGYGYTF.

This sequence joins TRBV5-1 and TRBJ2-5; TCRdb proposes TRBD1, but this gene call is untestable without DNA. Germline V gives CDR1 SGHRS, CDR2 YFSETQ. The length of the CDR3 is 14 residues. This CDR3 reads CASSPHPGQETQYF. Full variable domain (rest looked up from reference TRBV5-1 and TRBJ2-5): KAGVTQTPRYLIKTRGQQVTLSCSPISGHRSVSWYQQTPGQGLQFLFEYFSETQRNKGNFPGRFSGRQFSNSRSEMNVSTLELGDSALYLCASSPHPGQETQYFGPGTRLLVL.

Measured by frequency, this clonotype is medium-sized. The chain has TRBV5-1 and TRBJ2-1; lacking DNA, the TRBD1 call made by TCRdb goes unchecked. CDR3 length: 13 amino acids. Germline-derived CDR1 and CDR2 are SGHRS and YFSETQ. The CDR3 region is CASSWADRNEQFF.

This clonotype is classed as medium-sized by frequency. The J gene is TRBJ1-3, the V gene TRBV29-1. The CDR3 runs to 14 residues. Per germline, CDR1 SQVTM and CDR2 ANQGSEA. The CDR3 is CSVEKGGSGNTIYF.

The chain links TRBV12-3 or TRBV12-4 to TRBJ2-1. The CDR3 covers 11 residues. The CDR3: CASSFSEEQFF.

This chain links TRBV28 with TRBJ1-1; TCRdb names TRBD1, which stays unverified in the absence of DNA. Per germline, CDR1 MDHEN and CDR2 SYDVKM. The CDR3 sequence is 16 residues long. The CDR3 here is CASSFLGTGANTEAFF.

V gene TRBV20-1 combines with J gene TRBJ2-5; TCRdb picks TRBD2, but there is no DNA to check that call. The CDR3 covers 15 residues. Looked up from germline, CDR1 is DFQATT and CDR2 is SNEGSKA (reference sequence). The CDR3: CSARLLDRGGETQYF.

The chain couples TRBV29-1 to TRBJ2-7. CDR3 length: 13 residues. Germline assignment: CDR1 SQVTM and CDR2 ANQGSEA. CDR3 sequence: CSARTDRSYEQYF.

This chain uses TRBV5-1 with TRBJ2-7; the D gene TCRdb calls, TRBD1, cannot be checked with no DNA. The CDR3 is 15 residues long. CDR1 and CDR2 from the germline V gene are SGHRS and YFSETQ. The CDR3 loop reads CASSFGDGPTYEQYF.

The gene calls are TRBV5-6 and TRBJ1-2. Germline V lookup: CDR1 SGHDT, CDR2 YYEEEE. This CDR3 has 12 amino acids. The CDR3 reads CASSIDPYGYTF.

The rearrangement uses TRBV11-2 and TRBJ2-7. The CDR3 loop spans 12 amino acids. CDR1 SGHAT and CDR2 FQNNGV come from the germline V gene. CDR3 amino acids: CASSFSGYEQYF. The full variable domain, rest sourced from reference TRBV11-2 and TRBJ2-7, is EAGVAQSPRYKIIEKRQSVAFWCNPISGHATLYWYQQILGQGPKLLIQFQNNGVVDDSQLPKDRFSAERLKGVDSTLKIQPAKLEDSAVYLCASSFSGYEQYFGPGTRLTVT.

The J gene is TRBJ2-1, the V gene TRBV5-1; lacking DNA, the TRBD2 call made by TCRdb goes unchecked. This CDR3 region has 16 residues. The germline CDR1 and CDR2 sequences are SGHRS and YFSETQ. CDR3 loop: CASSQWTSGNYNEQFF.

The V gene is TRBV19, the J gene TRBJ2-7; checking the TCRdb D call of TRBD1 is not possible without DNA. The CDR3 covers 13 residues. Germline V gene data show CDR1 as LNHDA and CDR2 as SQIVND (reference sequence). CDR3 loop: CASSIGQNYEQYF.

This sequence joins TRBV7-2 and TRBJ2-7. Germline CDR1 is SGHTA and CDR2 is FQGNSA. CDR3 length: 14 amino acids. This CDR3 is CASSEDRLYYEQYF.

V gene TRBV7-8 combines with J gene TRBJ1-5; TCRdb picks TRBD1, but there is no DNA to check that call. Germline-derived CDR1 and CDR2 are SGHVS and FQNEAQ. The CDR3 has 15 residues. This chain's CDR3 is CASSFGQGINQPQHF. Looking up the rest from reference TRBV7-8 and TRBJ1-5 gives the full variable domain: GAGVSQSPRYKVAKRGQDVALRCDPISGHVSLFWYQQALGQGPEFLTYFQNEAQLDKSGLPSDRFFAERPEGSVSTLKIQRTQQEDSAVYLCASSFGQGINQPQHFGDGTRLSIL.

The V call is TRBV4-1, the J call TRBJ2-7; the TCRdb D gene call, TRBD2, has no DNA to confirm it. Germline CDR1 and CDR2: MGHRA and YSYEKL. CDR3 length: 17 residues. CDR3 sequence reads: CASSQEPTSGSSYEQYF.